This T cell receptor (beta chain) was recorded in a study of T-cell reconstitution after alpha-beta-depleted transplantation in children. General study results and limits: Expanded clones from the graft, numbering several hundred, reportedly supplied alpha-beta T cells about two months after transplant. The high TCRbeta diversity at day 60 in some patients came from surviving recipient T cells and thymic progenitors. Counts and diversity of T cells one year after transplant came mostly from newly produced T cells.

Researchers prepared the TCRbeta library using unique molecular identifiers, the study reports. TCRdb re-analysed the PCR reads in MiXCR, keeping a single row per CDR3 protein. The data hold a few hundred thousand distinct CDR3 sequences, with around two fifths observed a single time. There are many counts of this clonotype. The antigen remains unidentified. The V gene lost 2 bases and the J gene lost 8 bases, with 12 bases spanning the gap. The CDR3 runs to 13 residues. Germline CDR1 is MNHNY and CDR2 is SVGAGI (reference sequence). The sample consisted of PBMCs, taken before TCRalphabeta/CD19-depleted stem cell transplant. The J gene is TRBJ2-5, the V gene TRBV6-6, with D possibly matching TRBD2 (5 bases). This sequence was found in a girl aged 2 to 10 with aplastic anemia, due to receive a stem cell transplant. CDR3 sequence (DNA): TGTGCCAGCAGTTACAGCGGACCCCAAACCCAGTACTTC. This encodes CASSYSGPQTQYF.